This T cell receptor beta chain was captured in a study of T cells in Graves' hyperthyroidism and ophthalmopathy. Regarding the study as a whole: Stable hyperthyroidism and ophthalmopathy were separated using 13 V-J signatures.

A remark on this clonotype: Its matching antigen is unknown.

It was RNA transcripts that yielded the amplified TCR beta CDR3 regions. HTBI primers were employed in a first-round RT-PCR of the TCR CDR3. In TCRdb, the multiplex PCR reads were re-called with MiXCR into one record per CDR3 protein. The sample records 600,000 to 650,000 distinct CDR3 sequences, 20% to 25% being singletons. V lost 5 bases to trimming and J lost 8 bases, with 12 bases between them. The CDR3 is 12 residues long. The clonotype comes from a man aged 25-40 years with Graves' ophthalmopathy. The sequencing sample was made of blood. V gene TRBV12-3 or TRBV12-4 combines with J gene TRBJ1-2; D perhaps matches TRBD1 (5 bases). The CDR3 DNA reads TGTGCCAGCAGTCGCACGGGGCGGGGCTACACCTTC. Translation: CASSRTGRGYTF.